This entry concerns a single TCR beta chain. Its antigen is still unknown. The junction differs from germline at one of its ends, possibly a read error. PCR used 60 Vbeta primers and 13 Jbeta primers. Assay used: immunoSEQ multiplex PCR; TCRdb lists only in-frame clones, some missing. The sample contains approximately 100,000 clones, approximately 70% of which appear only once. This sample was taken from a study of cytomegalovirus exposure and HLA in healthy donors. About the research overall: Roughly 92 million unique TCRs, all from HLA-typed donors, were included in an early release of the data. The study, taken as a whole, reports: Donor immune exposure was known only as CMV serostatus. According to the study, some 160 TCR beta chains were cytomegalovirus-associated. The authors assumed roughly uniform sequencing depth across donors for presence/absence analyses.

Input material: PBMCs. The sequence was collected from a man aged 25-45 years in good health and CMV-seropositive.

The DNA of the CDR3 is TGTTCCAGTTCGGGGGGGCGTGTTGAGCAGTTCTTC. Translation gives CSSSGGRVEQFF. The V call is TRBV7-9, the J call TRBJ2-1; TRBD2 agrees at 8 bases. The CDR3 consists of 12 residues. CDR1 and CDR2 from the germline V gene are SEHNR and FQNEAQ (reference sequence).